This T cell receptor (beta chain) was recorded in a study of blood T cell repertoires in COVID-19. Study overall: Samples representing acute and convalescent COVID-19 were sourced from the United States, Italy and Spain. T cells, B-cell-depleted T cells, or PBMCs supplied cDNA or gDNA.

Original data processing: Researchers report that nucleated cell counts were estimated from reference gene primer amplification. Assay: immunoSEQ multiplex PCR; the TCRdb copy retains only in-frame clones and omits some. D and trimming come from the DNA, and the V and J calls and clone size come from that table. This sample has roughly 100,000 clones, with approximately 80% found just once. This receptor was taken from a woman aged 80 or older with acute or convalescent COVID-19. Material for sequencing was peripheral blood.

CDR3 loop: CAASRLLPTYEQYF. In DNA form, the CDR3 reads TGTGCCGCATCCCGCCTACTACCGACCTACGAGCAGTACTTC. The chain joins TRBV10-3 to TRBJ2-7; D unclear. Germline loops: CDR1 ENHRY, CDR2 SYGVKD. Trimming removed 11 bases from V and 2 bases from J, with 19 bases in between. The CDR3 has 14 residues.